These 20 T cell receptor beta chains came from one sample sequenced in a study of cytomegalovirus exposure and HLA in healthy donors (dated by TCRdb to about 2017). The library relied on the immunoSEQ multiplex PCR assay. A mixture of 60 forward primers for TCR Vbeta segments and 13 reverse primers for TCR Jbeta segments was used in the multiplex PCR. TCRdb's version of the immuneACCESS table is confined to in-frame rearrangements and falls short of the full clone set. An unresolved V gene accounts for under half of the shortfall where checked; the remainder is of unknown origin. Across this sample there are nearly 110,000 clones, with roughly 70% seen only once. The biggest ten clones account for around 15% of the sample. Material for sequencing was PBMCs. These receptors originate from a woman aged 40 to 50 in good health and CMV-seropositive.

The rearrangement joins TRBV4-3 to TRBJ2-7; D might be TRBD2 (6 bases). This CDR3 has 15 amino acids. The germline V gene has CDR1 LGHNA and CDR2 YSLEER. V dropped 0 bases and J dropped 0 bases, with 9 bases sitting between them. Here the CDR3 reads CASSQEGTGSYEQYF. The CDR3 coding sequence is TGCGCCAGCAGCCAAGAAGGGACTGGCTCCTACGAGCAGTACTTC.

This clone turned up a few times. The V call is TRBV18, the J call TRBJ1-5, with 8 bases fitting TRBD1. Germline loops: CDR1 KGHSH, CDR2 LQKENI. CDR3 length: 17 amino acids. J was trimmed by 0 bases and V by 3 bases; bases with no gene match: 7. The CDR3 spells CASSPRQGANSNQPQHF. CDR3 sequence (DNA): TGTGCCAGCTCACCTCGCCAGGGGGCGAATAGCAATCAGCCCCAGCATTTT.

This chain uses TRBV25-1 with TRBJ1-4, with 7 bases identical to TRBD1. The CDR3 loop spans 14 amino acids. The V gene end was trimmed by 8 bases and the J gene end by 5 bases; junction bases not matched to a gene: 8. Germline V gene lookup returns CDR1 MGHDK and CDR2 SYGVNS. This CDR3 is CASWGQPENEKLFF. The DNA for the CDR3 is TGTGCCAGCTGGGGACAGCCAGAGAATGAAAAACTGTTTTTT.

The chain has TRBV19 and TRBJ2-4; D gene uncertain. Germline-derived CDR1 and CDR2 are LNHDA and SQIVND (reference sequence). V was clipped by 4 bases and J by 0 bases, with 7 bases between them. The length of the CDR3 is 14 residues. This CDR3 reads CASSTSLAKNIQYF. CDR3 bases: TGTGCCAGTAGTACTTCACTAGCCAAAAACATTCAGTACTTC.

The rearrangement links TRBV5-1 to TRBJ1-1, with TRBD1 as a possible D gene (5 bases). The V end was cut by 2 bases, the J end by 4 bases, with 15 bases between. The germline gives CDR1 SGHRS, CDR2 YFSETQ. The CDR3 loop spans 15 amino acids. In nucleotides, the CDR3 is TGCGCCAGCAGCTTTGGGTCGGGGGAGGGCACTGAAGCTTTCTTT. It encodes CASSFGSGEGTEAFF.

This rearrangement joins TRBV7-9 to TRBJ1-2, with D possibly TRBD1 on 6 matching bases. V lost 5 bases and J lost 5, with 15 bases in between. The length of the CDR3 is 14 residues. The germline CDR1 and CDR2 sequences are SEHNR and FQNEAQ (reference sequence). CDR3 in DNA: TGTGCCAGCAGCCCTACAGGGTCGAGTTATGGCTACACCTTC. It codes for CASSPTGSSYGYTF. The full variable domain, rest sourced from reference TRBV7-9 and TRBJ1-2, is DTGVSQNPRHKITKRGQNVTFRCDPISEHNRLYWYRQTLGQGPEFLTYFQNEAQLEKSRLLSDRFSAERPKGSFSTLEIQRTEQGDSAMYLCASSPTGSSYGYTFGSGTRLTVV.

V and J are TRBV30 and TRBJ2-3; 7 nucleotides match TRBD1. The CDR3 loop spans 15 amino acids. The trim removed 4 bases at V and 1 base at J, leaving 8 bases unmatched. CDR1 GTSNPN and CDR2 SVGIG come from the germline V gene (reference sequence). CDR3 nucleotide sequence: TGTGCCTGGACACTCGACAGGGTCGGCACAGATACGCAGTATTTT. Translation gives CAWTLDRVGTDTQYF.

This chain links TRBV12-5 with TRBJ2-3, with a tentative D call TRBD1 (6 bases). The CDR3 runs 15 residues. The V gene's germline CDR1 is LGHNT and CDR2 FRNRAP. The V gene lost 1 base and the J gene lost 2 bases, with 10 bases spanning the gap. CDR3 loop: CASGLDGQNTDTQYF. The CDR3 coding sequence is TGTGCTAGTGGTTTGGATGGACAGAACACAGATACGCAGTATTTT.

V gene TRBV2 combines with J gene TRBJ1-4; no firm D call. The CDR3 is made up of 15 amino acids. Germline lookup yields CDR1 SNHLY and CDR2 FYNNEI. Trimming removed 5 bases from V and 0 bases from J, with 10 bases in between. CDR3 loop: CASSTYGATNEKLFF. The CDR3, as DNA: TGTGCCAGCAGTACCTACGGTGCAACTAATGAAAAACTGTTTTTT.

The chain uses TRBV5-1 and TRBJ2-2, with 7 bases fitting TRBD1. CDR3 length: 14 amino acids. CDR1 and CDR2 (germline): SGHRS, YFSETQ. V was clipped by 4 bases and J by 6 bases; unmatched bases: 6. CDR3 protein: CASSPGQPAGELFF. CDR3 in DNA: TGCGCCAGCAGCCCGGGACAGCCCGCCGGGGAGCTGTTTTTT.

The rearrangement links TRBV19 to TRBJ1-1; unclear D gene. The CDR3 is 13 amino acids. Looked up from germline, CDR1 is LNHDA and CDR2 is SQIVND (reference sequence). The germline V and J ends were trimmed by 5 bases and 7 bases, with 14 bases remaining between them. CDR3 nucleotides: TGTGCCAGTAGTCCGGGATTAGTGAGTGAAGCTTTCTTT. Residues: CASSPGLVSEAFF.

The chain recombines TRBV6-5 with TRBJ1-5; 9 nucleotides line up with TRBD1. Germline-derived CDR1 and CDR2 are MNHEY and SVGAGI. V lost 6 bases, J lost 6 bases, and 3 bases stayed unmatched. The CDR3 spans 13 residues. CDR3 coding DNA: TGTGCCAGCAGACAGGGGGCTCTTCAGCCCCAGCATTTT. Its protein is CASRQGALQPQHF.

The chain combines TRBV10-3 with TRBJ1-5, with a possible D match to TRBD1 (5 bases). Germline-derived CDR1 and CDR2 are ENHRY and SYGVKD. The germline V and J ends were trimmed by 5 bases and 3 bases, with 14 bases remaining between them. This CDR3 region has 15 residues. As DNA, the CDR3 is TGTGCCATCAGTAGTTTGGGGGACTCCAATCAGCCCCAGCATTTT. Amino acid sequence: CAISSLGDSNQPQHF.

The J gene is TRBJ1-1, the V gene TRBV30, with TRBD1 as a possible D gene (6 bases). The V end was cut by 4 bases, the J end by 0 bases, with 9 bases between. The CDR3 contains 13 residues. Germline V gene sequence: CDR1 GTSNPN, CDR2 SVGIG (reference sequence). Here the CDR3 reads CAWMDSMNTEAFF. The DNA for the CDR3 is TGTGCCTGGATGGACAGCATGAACACTGAAGCTTTCTTT.

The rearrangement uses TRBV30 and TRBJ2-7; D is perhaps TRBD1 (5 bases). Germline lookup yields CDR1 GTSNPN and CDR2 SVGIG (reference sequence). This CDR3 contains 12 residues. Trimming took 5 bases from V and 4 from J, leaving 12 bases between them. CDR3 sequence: CAWGAGSYEQYF. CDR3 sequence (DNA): TGTGCCTGGGGGGCAGGTTCTTACGAGCAGTACTTC.

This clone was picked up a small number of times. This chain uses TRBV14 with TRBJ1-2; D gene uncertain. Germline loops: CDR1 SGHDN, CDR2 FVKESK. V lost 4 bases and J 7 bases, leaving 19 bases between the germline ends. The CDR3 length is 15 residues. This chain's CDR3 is CASSLDINQLVGYTF. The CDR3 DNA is TGTGCCAGCAGCCTAGATATCAATCAACTAGTTGGCTACACCTTC.

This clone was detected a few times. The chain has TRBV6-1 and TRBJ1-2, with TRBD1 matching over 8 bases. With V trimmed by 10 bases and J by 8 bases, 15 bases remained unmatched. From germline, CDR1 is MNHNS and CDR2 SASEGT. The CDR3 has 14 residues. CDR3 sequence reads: CATVELSRGRGYTF. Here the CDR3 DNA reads TGTGCCACCGTGGAGCTTAGCAGGGGGCGAGGCTACACCTTC.

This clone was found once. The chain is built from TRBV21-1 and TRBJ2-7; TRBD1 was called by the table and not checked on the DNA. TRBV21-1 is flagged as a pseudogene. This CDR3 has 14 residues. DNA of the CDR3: TGTGCCAGCAGCGTACCCGGGGACACCTACGAGCAGTACTTC. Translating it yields CASSVPGDTYEQYF.

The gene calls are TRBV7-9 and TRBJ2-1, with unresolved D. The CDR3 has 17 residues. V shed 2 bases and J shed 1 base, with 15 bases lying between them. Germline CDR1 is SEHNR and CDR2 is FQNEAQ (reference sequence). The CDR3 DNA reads TGTGCCAGCAGCTTAAATTGGCTAGAGGAATCCTACAATGAGCAGTTCTTC. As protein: CASSLNWLEESYNEQFF.

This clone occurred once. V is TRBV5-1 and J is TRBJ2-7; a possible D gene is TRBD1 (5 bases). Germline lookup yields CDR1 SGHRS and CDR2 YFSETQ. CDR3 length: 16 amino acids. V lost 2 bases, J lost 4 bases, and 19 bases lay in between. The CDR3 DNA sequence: TGCGCCAGCAGCTTTAATCCAGGGCCATACGGTTACGAGCAGTACTTC. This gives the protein CASSFNPGPYGYEQYF.